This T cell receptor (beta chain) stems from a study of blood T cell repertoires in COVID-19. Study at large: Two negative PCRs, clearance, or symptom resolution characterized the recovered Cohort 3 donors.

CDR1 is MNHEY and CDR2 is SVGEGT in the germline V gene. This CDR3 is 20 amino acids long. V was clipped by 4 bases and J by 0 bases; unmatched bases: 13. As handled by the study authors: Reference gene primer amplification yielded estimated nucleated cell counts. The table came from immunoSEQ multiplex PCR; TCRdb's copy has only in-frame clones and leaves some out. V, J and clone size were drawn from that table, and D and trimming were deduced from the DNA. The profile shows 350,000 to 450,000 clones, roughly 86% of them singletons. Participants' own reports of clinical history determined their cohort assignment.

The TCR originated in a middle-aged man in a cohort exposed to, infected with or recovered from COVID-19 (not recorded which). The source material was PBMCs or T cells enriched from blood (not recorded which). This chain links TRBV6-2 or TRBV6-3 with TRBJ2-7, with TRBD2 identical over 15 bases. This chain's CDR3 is CASSFDSGTSGRSSSYEQYF. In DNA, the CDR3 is TGTGCCAGCAGTTTTGACTCCGGGACTAGCGGGAGGTCGAGCTCCTACGAGCAGTACTTC.